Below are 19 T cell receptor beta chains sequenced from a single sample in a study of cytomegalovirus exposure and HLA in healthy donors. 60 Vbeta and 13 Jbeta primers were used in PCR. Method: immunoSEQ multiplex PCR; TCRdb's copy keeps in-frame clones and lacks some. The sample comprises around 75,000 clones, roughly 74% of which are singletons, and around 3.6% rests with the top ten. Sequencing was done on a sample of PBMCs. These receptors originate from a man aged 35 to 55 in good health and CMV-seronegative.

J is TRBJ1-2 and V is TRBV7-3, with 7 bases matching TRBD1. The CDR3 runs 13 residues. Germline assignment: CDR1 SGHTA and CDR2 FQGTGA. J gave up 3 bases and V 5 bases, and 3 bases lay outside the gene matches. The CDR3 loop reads CASSLTGHYGYTF. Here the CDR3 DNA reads TGTGCCAGCAGCCTGACAGGGCACTATGGCTACACCTTC.

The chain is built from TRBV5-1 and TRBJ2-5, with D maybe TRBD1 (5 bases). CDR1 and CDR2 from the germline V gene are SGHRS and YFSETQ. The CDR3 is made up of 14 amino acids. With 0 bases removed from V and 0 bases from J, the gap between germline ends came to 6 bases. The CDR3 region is CASSLGQNQETQYF. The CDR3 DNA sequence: TGCGCCAGCAGCTTGGGACAGAACCAAGAGACCCAGTACTTC.

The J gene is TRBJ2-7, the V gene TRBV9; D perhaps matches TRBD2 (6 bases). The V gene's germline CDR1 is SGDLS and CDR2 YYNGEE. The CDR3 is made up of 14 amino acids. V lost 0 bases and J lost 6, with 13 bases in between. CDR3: CASSVVEGRGEQYF. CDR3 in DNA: TGTGCCAGCAGCGTAGTGGAGGGTAGGGGCGAGCAGTACTTC.

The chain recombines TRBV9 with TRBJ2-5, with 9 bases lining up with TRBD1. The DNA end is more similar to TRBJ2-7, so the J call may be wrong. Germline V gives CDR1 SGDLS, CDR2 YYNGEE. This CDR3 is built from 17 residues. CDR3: CASSVSWGQGKYYEQYF. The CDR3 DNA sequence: TGTGCCAGCAGCGTCTCCTGGGGACAGGGAAAGTACTACGAGCAGTACTTC.

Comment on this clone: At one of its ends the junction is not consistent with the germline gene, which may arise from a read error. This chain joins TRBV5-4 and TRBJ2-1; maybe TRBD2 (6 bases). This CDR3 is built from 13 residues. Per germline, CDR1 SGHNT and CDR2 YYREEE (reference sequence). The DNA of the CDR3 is TGTGCCAGCAGCTTCGGGGGATACAATGAGCAGCTCTTC. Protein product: CASSFGGYNEQLF.

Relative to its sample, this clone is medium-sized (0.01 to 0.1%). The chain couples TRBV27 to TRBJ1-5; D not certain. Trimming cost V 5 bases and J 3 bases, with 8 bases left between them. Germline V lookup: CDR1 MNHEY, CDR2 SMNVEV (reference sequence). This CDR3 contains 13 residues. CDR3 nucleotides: TGTGCCAGCAGTCCCTACTTCAATCAGCCCCAGCATTTT. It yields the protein CASSPYFNQPQHF.

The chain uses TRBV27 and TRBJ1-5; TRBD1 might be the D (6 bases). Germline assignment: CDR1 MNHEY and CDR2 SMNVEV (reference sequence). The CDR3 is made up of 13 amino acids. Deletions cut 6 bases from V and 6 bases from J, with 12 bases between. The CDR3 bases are TGTGCCAGCAGAAGGGGGGGGCGTCAGCCCCAGCATTTT. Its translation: CASRRGGRQPQHF.

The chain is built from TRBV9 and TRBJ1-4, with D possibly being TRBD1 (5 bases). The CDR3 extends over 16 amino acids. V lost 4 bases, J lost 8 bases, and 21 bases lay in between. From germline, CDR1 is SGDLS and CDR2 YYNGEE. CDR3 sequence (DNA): TGTGCCAGCAGCCCACCGCTGGGGGGGGGAGGCGAAAAACTGTTTTTT. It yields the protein CASSPPLGGGGEKLFF. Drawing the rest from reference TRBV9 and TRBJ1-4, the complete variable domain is DSGVTQTPKHLITATGQRVTLRCSPRSGDLSVYWYQQSLDQGLQFLIQYYNGEERAKGNILERFSAQQFPDLHSELNLSSLELGDSALYFCASSPPLGGGGEKLFFGSGTQLSVL.

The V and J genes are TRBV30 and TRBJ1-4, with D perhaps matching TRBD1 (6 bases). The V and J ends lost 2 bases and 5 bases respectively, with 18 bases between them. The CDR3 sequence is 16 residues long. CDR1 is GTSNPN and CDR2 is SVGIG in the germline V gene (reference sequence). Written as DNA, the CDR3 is TGTGCCTGGAGTAATGCAGGGGAGGGCCTAAATGAAAAACTGTTTTTT. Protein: CAWSNAGEGLNEKLFF.

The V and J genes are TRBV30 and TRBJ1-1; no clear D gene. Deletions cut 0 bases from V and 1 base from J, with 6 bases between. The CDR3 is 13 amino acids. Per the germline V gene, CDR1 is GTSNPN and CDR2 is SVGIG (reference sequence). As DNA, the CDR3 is TGTGCCTGGAGTGTATTAGAGAACACTGAAGCTTTCTTT. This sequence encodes CAWSVLENTEAFF.

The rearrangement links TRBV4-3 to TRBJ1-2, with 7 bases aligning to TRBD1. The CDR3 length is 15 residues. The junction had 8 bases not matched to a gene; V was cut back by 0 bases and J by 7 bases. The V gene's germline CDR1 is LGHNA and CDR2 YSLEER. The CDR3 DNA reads TGCGCCAGCAGCCAAGATCAGGGGGTGGGGCGTGGCTACACCTTC. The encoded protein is CASSQDQGVGRGYTF.

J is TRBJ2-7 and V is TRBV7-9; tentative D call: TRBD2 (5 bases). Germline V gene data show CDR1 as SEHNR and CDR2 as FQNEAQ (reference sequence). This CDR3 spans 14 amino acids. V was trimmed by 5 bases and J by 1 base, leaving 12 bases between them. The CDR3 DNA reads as TGTGCCAGCAGCCCCTCTACGGGGTCCTACGAGCAGTACTTC. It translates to CASSPSTGSYEQYF.

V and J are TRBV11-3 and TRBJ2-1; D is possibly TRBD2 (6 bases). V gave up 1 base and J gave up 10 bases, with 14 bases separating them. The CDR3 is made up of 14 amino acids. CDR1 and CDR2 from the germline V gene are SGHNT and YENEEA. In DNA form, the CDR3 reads TGTGCCAGCAGCTTAGGGTCCTCTAGCGCGGAGCAGTTCTTC. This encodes CASSLGSSSAEQFF.

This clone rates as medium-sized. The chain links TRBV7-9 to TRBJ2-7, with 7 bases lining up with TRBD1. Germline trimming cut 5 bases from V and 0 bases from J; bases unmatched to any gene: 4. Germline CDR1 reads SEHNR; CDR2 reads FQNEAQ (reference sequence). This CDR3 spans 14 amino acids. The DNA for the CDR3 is TGTGCCAGCAGCCCTGGGACAGTCTCCTACGAGCAGTACTTC. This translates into CASSPGTVSYEQYF.

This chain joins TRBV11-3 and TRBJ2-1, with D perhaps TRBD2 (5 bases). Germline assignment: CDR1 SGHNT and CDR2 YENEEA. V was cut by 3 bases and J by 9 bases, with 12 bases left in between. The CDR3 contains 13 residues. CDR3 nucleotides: TGTGCCAGCAGCTTCCCCCAAGGAGGTGAGCAGTTCTTC. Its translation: CASSFPQGGEQFF.

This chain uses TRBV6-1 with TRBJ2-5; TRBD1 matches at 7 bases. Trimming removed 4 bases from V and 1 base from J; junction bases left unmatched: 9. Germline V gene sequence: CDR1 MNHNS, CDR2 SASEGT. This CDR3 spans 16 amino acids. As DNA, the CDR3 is TGTGCCAGCAGTGCCTACGGGACAGCTATCCAAGAGACCCAGTACTTC. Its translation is CASSAYGTAIQETQYF.

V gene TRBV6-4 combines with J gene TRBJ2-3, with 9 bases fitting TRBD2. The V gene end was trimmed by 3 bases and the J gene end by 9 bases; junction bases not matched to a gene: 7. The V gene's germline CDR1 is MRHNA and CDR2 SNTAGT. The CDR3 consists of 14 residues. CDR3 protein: CASSEGGGAETQYF. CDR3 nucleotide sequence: TGTGCCAGCAGTGAGGGCGGGGGGGCCGAGACGCAGTATTTT.

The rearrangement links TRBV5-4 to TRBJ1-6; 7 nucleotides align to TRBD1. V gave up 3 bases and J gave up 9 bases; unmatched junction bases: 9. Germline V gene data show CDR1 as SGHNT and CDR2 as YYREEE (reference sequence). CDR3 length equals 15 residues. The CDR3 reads CASSSPQGGGSPLHF. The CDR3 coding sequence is TGTGCCAGCAGCTCCCCGCAGGGGGGAGGTTCACCCCTCCACTTT. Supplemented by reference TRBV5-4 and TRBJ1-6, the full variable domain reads ETGVTQSPTHLIKTRGQQVTLRCSSQSGHNTVSWYQQALGQGPQFIFQYYREEENGRGNFPPRFSGLQFPNYSSELNVNALELDDSALYLCASSSPQGGGSPLHFGNGTRLTVT.

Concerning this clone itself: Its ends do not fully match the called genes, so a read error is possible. The DNA for the CDR3 is TGTGCCATTCGCCTGGGGGACTATGGCTACCCCTTC. This gives the protein CAIRLGDYGYPF. V usage is TRBV6-5 and J usage is TRBJ1-2; the D gene is possibly TRBD1 (5 bases). Germline-derived CDR1 and CDR2 are MNHEY and SVGAGI. This CDR3 spans 12 amino acids.